This paragraph reports one T cell receptor (beta chain). The PCR contained 60 Vbeta and 13 Jbeta primers. The data were produced by immunoSEQ multiplex PCR, yet TCRdb's version contains in-frame clones alone and is incomplete. The repertoire holds some 91,000 clones, with more than 75% as singletons. Germline CDR1 and CDR2: SGHRS and YFSETQ. V lost 0 bases to trimming and J lost 4 bases; unmatched junction nucleotides: 10. The CDR3 contains 16 residues. These data are taken from a study of cytomegalovirus exposure and HLA in healthy donors. The chain joins TRBV5-1 to TRBJ2-7; TRBD2 matches 7 bases. Source material: PBMCs. The sequence came from a young man in good health and CMV-seropositive. Here the CDR3 DNA reads TGCGCCAGCAGCTTGGAGCGAGCGGGAAATCTGTACGAGCAGTACTTC. Amino acid sequence: CASSLERAGNLYEQYF.